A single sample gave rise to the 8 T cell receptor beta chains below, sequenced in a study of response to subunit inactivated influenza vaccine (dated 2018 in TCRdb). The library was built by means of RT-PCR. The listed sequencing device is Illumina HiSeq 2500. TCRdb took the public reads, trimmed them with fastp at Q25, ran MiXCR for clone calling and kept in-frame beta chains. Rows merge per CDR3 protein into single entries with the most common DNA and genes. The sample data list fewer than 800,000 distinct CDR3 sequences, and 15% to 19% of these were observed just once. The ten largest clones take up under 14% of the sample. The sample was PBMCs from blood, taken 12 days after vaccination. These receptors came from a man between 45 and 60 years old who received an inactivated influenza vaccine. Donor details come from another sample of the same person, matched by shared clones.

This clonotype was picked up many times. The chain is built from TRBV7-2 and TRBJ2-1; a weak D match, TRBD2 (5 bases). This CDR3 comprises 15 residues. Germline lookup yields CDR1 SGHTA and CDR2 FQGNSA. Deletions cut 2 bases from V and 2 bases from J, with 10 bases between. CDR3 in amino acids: CASSLSSGAYNEQFF. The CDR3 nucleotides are TGTGCCAGCAGCTTATCCAGCGGAGCCTACAATGAGCAGTTCTTC.

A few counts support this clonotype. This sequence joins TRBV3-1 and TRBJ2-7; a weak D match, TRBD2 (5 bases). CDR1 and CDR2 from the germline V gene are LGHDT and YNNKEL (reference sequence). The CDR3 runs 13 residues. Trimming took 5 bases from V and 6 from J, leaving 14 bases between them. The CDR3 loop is CASSGSPLPEQYF. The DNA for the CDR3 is TGTGCCAGCAGCGGGAGTCCCCTCCCCGAGCAGTACTTC.

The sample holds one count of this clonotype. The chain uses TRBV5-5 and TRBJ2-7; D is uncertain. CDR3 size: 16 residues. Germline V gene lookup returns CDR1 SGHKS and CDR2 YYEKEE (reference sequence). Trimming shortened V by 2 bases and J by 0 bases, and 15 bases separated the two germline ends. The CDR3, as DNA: TGTGCCAGCAGCTTTGGCATGACATTTGACTCCTACGAGCAGTACTTC. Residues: CASSFGMTFDSYEQYF.

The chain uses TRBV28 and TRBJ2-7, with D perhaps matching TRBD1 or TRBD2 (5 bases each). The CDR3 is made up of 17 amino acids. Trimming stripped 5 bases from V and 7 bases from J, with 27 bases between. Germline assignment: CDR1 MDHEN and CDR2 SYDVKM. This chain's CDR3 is CASSGRGAQLVTWEQYF. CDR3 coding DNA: TGTGCCAGCAGTGGGCGTGGGGCTCAACTAGTTACGTGGGAGCAGTACTTC.

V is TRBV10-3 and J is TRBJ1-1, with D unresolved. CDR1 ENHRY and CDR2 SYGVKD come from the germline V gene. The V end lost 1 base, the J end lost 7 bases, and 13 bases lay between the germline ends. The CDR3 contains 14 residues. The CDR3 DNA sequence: TGTGCCATCAGTGAGTGGATGACATCAGATGAAGCTTTCTTT. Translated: CAISEWMTSDEAFF.

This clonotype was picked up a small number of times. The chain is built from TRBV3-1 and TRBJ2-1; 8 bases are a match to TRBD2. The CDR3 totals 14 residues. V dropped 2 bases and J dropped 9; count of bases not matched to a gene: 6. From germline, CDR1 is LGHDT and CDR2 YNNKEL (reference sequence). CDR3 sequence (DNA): TGTGCCAGCAGCCAACGGGGGGGAAGAGTTGAGCAGTTCTTC. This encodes CASSQRGGRVEQFF.

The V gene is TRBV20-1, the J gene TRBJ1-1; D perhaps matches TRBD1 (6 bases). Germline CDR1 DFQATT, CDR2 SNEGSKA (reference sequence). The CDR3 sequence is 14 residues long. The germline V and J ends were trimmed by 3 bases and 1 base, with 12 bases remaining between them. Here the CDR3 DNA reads TGCAGTGCTAGGCGGGGGCAGAAGAACACTGAAGCTTTCTTT. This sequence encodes CSARRGQKNTEAFF.

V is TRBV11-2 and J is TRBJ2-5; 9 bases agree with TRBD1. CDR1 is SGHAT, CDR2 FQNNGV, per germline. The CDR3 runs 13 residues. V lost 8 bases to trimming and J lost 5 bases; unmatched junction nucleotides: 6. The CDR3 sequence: CASARQGGETQYF. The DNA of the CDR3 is TGTGCCAGCGCAAGACAGGGGGGTGAGACCCAGTACTTC.